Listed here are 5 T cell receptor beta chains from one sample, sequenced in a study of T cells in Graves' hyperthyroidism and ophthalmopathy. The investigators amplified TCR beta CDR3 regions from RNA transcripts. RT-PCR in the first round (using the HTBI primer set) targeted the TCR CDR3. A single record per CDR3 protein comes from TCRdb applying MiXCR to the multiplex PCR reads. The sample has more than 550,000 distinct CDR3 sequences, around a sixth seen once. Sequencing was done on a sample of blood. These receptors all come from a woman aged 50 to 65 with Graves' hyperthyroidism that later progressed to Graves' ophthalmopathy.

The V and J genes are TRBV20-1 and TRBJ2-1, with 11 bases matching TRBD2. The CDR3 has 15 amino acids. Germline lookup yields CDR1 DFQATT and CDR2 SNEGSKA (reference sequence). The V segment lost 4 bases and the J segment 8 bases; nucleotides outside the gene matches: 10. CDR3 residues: CSAIWLAGGRDEQFF. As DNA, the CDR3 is TGCAGTGCTATTTGGTTAGCGGGGGGGCGTGATGAGCAGTTCTTC.

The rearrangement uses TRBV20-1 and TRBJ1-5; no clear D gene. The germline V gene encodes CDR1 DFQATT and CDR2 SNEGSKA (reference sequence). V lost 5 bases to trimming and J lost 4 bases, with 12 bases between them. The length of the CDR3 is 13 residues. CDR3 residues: CSAQDKTNQPQHF. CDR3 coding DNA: TGCAGTGCTCAAGACAAGACTAATCAGCCCCAGCATTTT.

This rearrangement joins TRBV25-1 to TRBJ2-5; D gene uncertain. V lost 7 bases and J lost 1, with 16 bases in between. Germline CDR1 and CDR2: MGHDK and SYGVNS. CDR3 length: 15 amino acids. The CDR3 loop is CASIEEGLFQETQYF. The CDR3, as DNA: TGTGCCAGCATCGAGGAAGGTCTGTTCCAAGAGACCCAGTACTTC.

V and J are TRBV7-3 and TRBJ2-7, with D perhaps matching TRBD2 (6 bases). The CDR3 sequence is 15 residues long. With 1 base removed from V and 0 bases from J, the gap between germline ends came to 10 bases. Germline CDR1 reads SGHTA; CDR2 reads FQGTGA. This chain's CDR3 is CASSLKFGGSYEQYF. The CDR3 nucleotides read TGTGCCAGCAGCTTAAAGTTCGGGGGCTCCTACGAGCAGTACTTC.

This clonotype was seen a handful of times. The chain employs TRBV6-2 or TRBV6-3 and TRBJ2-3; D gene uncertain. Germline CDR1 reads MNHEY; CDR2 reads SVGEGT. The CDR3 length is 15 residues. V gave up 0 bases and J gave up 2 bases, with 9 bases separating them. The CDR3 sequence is CASSYSSGDTDTQYF. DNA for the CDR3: TGTGCCAGCAGTTACTCGTCAGGAGACACAGATACGCAGTATTTT.